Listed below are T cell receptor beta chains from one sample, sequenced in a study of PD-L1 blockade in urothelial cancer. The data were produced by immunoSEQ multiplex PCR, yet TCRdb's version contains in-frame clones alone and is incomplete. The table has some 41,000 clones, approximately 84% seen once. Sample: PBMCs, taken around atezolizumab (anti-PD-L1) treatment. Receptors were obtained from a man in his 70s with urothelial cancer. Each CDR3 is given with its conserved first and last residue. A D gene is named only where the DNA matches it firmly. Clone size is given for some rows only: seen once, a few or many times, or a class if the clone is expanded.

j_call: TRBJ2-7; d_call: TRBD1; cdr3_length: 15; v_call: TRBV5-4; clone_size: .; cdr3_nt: TGTGCCAGCAGCTTGGACAGGACAGGGGGTCGGGAGCAGTACTTC; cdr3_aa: CASSLDRTGGREQYF
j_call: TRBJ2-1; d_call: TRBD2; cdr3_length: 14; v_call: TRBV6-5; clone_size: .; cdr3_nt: TGTGCCACCTTGAGACTAGCGGGAGGGGGTGAGCAGTTCTTC; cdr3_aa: CATLRLAGGGEQFF
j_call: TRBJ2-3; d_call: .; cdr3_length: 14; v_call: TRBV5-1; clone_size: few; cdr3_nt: TGCGCCAGCCGGCGGGACTCCAGCACAGATACGCAGTATTTT; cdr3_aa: CASRRDSSTDTQYF
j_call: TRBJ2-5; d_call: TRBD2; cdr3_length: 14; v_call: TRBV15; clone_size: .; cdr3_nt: TGTGCCACCAGCGATGGGACTAGCGGAGAGACCCAGTACTTC; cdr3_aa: CATSDGTSGETQYF
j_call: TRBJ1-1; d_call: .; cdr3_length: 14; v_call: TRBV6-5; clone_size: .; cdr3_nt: TGTGCCAGCAAGGGGGAGGGATTGAACACTGAAGCTTTCTTT; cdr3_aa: CASKGEGLNTEAFF
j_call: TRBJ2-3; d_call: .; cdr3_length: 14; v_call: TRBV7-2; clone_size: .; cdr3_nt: TGTGCCAGCAGCCCACCGTTGGGGGGAGATACGCAGTATTTT; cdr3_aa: CASSPPLGGDTQYF
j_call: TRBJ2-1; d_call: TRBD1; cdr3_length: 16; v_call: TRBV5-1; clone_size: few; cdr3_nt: TGCGCCAGCAGCTCCGGGACAGGGGGCGTCAAGGCTGAGCAGTTCTTC; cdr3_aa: CASSSGTGGVKAEQFF
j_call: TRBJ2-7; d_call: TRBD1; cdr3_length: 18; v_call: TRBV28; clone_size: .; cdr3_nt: TGTGCCAGCAGTTTGTATCCCTACAGGGGTTCCAGCTCCTACGAGCAGTACTTC; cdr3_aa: CASSLYPYRGSSSYEQYF
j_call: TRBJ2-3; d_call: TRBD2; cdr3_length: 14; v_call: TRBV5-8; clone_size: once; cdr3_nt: TGTGCCAGCGGAGCGGGAGCAGTCACAGATACGCAGTATTTT; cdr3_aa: CASGAGAVTDTQYF
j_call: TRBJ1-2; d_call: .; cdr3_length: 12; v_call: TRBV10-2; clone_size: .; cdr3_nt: TGCGCCAGCAGCGAGACAGCCTATGGCTACACCTTC; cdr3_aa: CASSETAYGYTF
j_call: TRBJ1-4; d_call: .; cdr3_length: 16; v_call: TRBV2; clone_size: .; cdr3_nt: TGTGCCAGCAGTGAAAGGGTGGGAGCAACTAATGAAAAACTGTTTTTT; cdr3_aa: CASSERVGATNEKLFF
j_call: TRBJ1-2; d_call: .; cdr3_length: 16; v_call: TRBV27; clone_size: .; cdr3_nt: TGTGCCAGCAGTTTATTCCTTAGACAGAATATCTATGGCTACACCTTC; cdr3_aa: CASSLFLRQNIYGYTF
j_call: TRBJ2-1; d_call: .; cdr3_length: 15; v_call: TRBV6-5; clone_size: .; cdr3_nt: TGTGCCAGCGAGACCCACGAGGGGGAGAGGCGAGAGCAGTTCTTC; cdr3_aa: CASETHEGERREQFF
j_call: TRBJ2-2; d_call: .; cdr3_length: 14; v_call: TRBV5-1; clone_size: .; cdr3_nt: TGCGCCAGCAGCTTTACCGGGGACACCGGGGAGCTGTTTTTT; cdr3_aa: CASSFTGDTGELFF
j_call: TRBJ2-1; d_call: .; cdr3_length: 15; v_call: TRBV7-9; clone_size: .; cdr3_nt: TGTGCCAGCAGCTTAGCGGCTAGCGCATACAATGAGCAGTTCTTC; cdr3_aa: CASSLAASAYNEQFF
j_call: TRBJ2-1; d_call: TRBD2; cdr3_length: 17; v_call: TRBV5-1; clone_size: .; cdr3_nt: TGCGCCAGCAGCACCAACCCAACTAGCGGAACCTACAATGAGCAGTTCTTC; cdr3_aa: CASSTNPTSGTYNEQFF
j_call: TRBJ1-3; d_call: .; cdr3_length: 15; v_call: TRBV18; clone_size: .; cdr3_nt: TGTGCCAGCTCGGAACAGCCGAACTCTGGAAACACCATATATTTT; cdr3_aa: CASSEQPNSGNTIYF
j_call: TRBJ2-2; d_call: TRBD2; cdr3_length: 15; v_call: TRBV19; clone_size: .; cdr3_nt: TGTGCCACCAGCCCTAGCGGAGCTAACACCGGGGAGCTGTTTTTT; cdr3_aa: CATSPSGANTGELFF
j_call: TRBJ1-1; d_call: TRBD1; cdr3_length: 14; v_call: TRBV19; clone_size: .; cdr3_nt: TGTGCCAGTAGTCCACGGGACAGGGACACTGAAGCTTTCTTT; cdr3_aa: CASSPRDRDTEAFF
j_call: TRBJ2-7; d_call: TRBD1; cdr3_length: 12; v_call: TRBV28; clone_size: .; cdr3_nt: TGTGCCAGCAGTCGGGACAGCTACGAGCAGTACTTC; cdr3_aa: CASSRDSYEQYF
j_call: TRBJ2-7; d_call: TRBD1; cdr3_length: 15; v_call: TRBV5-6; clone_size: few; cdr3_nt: TGTGCCAGCAGCTTGGCGGGGACAGGGACATACGAGCAGTACTTC; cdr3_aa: CASSLAGTGTYEQYF
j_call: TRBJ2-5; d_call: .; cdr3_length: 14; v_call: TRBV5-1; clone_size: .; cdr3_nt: TGCGCCAGCAGCTTGAGACAGGGAGGAGAGACCCAGTACTTC; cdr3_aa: CASSLRQGGETQYF
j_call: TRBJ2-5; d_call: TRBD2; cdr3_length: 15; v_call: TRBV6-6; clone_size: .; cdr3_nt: TGTGCCAGCAGTTCCCCCCGGGGGGGCGAGGAGACCCAGTACTTC; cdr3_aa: CASSSPRGGEETQYF
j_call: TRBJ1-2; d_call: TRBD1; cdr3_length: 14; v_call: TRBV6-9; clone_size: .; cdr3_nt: TGTGCCAGCAGGATTTGGGACAGATACTATGGCTACACCTTC; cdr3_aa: CASRIWDRYYGYTF
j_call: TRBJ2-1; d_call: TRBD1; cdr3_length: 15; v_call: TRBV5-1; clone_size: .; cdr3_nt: TGCGCCAGCAGACAAACAGGGGCCACCTACAATGAGCAGTTCTTC; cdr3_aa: CASRQTGATYNEQFF
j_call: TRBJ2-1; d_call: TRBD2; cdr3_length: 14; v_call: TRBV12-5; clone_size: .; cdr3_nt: TGTGCTAGTGCGGCGACTAGCAGCTACAATGAGCAGTTCTTC; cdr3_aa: CASAATSSYNEQFF
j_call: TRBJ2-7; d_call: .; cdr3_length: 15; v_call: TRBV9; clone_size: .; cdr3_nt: TGTGCCAGCAGCGTAGGAACGGGAGTTTTCTACGAGCAGTACTTC; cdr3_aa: CASSVGTGVFYEQYF
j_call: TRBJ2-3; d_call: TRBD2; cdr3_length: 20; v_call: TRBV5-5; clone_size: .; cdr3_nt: TGTGCCAGCAGCCCTCGGGGGGGCATGGGACTAACCTACAGCACAGATACGCAGTATTTT; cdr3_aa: CASSPRGGMGLTYSTDTQYF
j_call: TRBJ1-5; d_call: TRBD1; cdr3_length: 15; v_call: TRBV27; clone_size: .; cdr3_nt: TGTGCCAGCAGACGACAGGGAGGTGGCAATCAGCCCCAGCATTTT; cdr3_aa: CASRRQGGGNQPQHF
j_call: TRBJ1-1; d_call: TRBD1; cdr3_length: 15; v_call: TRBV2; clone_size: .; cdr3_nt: TGTGCCACTCGACCCACAGGGGGATTGAACACTGAAGCTTTCTTT; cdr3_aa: CATRPTGGLNTEAFF
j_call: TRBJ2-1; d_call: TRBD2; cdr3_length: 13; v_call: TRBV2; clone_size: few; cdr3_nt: TGTGCCAGCAGTGTACGACTAGCCGGTGAGCAGTTCTTC; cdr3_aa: CASSVRLAGEQFF
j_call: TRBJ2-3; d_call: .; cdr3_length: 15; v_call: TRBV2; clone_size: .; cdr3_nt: TGTGCCAGCAGTGGGGTCGCGGGAATATCGGATACGCAGTATTTT; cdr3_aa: CASSGVAGISDTQYF
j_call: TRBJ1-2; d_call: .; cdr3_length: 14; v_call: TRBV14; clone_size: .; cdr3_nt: TGTGCCAGCAGCCAAGACGGTAGGAGCTATGGCTACACCTTC; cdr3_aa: CASSQDGRSYGYTF
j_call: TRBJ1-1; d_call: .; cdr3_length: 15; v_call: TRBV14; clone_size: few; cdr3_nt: TGTGCCAGCAGCCAAGATGCTGGAGAGCACACTGAAGCTTTCTTT; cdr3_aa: CASSQDAGEHTEAFF
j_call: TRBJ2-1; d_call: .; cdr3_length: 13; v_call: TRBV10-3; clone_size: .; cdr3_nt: TGTGCCATCAGTGAGGAGGCCGGCAATGAGCAGTTCTTC; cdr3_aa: CAISEEAGNEQFF
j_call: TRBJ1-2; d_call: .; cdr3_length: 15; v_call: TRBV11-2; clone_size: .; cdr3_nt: TGTGCCAGCAGCCCAGGGGCGGGGGGCGACTATGGCTACACCTTC; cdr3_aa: CASSPGAGGDYGYTF
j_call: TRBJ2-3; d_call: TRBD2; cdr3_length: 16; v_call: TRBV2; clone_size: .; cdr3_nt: TGTGCCAGCAGAAGACTAGCGGGGACTAGCACAGATACGCAGTATTTT; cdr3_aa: CASRRLAGTSTDTQYF
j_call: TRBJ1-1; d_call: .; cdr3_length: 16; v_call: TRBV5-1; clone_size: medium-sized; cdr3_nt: TGCGCCAGCAGCTTGGGTTCCAACAGCATGAACACTGAAGCTTTCTTT; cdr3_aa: CASSLGSNSMNTEAFF
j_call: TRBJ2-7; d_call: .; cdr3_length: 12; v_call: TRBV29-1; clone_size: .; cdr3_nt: TGCAGCGTTTTCTTGACTAGAACCGAGCAGTACTTC; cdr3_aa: CSVFLTRTEQYF
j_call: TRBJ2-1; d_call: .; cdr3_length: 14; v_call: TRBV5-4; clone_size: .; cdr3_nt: TGTGCCAGCAGATCACGGTGGGGGGTAGATGAGCAGTTCTTC; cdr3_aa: CASRSRWGVDEQFF
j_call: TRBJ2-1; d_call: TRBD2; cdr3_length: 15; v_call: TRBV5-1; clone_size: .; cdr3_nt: TGCGCTACAAGTCTGGCTAGCGGGAGCTACAATGAGCAGTTCTTC; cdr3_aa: CATSLASGSYNEQFF
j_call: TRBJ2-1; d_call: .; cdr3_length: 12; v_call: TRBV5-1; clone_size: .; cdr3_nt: TGCGCCAGCAGCTTGGCGGTCGGTGAGCAGTTCTTC; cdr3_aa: CASSLAVGEQFF
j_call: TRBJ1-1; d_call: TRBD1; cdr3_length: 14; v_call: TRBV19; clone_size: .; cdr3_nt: TGTGCCAGTAGCAACAGGGGGCGCGGGACTGAAGCTTTCTTT; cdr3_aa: CASSNRGRGTEAFF
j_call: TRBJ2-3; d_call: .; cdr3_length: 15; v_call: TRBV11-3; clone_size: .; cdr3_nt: TGTGCCAGCAGCAGAGAAAGCGGTAGCACAGATACGCAGTATTTT; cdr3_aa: CASSRESGSTDTQYF
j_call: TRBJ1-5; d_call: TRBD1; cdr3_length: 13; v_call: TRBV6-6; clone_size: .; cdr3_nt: TGTGCCAGCAGAAGACAGGGTAATCAGCCCCAGCATTTT; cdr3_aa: CASRRQGNQPQHF
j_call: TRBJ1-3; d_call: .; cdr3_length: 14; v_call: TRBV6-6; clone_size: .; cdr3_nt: TGTGCCAGCATCCAGGGGCAGGGAAGAAACACCATATATTTT; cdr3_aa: CASIQGQGRNTIYF
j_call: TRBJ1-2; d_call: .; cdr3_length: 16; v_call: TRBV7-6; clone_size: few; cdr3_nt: TGTGCCAGCAGCCCCCAGGCCGGGAGATTGACCTATGGCTACACCTTC; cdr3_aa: CASSPQAGRLTYGYTF